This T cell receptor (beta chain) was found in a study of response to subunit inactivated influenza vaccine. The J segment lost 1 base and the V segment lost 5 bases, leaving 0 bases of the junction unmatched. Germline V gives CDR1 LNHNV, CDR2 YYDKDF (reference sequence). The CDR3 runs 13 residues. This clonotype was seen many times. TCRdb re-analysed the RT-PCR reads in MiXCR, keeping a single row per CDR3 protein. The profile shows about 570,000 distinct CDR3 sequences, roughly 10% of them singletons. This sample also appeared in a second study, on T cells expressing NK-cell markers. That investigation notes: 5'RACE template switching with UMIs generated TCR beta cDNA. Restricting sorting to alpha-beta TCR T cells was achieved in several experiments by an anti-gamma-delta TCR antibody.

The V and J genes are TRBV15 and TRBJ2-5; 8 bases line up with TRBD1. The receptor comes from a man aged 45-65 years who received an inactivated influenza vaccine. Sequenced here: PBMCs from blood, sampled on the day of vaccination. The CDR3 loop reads CATSGTGQETQYF. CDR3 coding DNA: TGTGCCACCAGCGGGACAGGCCAAGAGACCCAGTACTTC. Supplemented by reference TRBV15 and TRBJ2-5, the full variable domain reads DAMVIQNPRYQVTQFGKPVTLSCSQTLNHNVMYWYQQKSSQAPKLLFHYYDKDFNNEADTPDNFQSRRPNTSFCFLDIRSPGLGDTAMYLCATSGTGQETQYFGPGTRLLVL.